The present TCR beta chain was sequenced within a study of graft-versus-host responses after intestinal transplantation. Only in-frame clones appear in the TCRdb table, and some are missing; sequencing was by immunoSEQ multiplex PCR. The profile shows tens of thousands of clones, 91% of them singletons. On this clone itself: Its antigen is undetermined.

Trimming pared 3 bases from V and 4 bases from J, leaving 6 bases between. The length of the CDR3 is 12 residues. Per germline, CDR1 LNHDA and CDR2 SQIVND (reference sequence). This clonotype was sampled from a human donor who received an intestinal transplant. The chain combines TRBV19 with TRBJ2-5; tentative D call: TRBD1 (6 bases). Sequences were derived from unstimulated CD8+ T cells sorted from spleen or lymph node cells, sampled before intestinal transplant. The CDR3 here is CASSMDRETQYF. The CDR3 DNA sequence: TGTGCCAGTAGTATGGACAGAGAGACCCAGTACTTC. Full variable domain (missing parts from reference TRBV19 and TRBJ2-5): DGGITQSPKYLFRKEGQNVTLSCEQNLNHDAMYWYRQDPGQGLRLIYYSQIVNDFQKGDIAEGYSVSREKKESFPLTVTSAQKNPTAFYLCASSMDRETQYFGPGTRLLVL.